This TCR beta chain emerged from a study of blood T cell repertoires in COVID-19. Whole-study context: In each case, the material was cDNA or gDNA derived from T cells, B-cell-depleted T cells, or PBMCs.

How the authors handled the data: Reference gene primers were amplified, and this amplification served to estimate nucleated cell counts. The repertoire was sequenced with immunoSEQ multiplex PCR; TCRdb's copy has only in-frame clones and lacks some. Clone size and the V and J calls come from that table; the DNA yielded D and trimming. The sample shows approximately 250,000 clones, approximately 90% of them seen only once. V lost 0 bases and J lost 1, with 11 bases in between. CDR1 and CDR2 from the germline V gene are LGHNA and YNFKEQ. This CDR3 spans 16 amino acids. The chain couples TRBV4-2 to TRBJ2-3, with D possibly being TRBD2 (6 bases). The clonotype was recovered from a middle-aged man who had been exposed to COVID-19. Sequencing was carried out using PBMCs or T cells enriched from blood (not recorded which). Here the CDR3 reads CASSQDWRGGTDTQYF. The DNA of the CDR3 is TGTGCCAGCAGCCAAGATTGGAGGGGTGGCACAGATACGCAGTATTTT.